This T cell receptor beta chain emerged from a study of regulatory T cells. About this clone itself: Its antigen is not identified.

From germline, CDR1 is MNHNS and CDR2 SASEGT. CDR3 length equals 19 residues. Trimming shortened V by 1 base and J by 2 bases, and 18 bases separated the two germline ends. Whole-study findings and limits: Compared with autologous conventional CD4+ cells and control regulatory cells, CD3G-deficient regulatory T cells showed reduced diversity.

Amplification used 52 TRBV primers and 13 TRBJ primers. The assay was immunoSEQ multiplex PCR, and TCRdb's table has in-frame clones only and misses some. The sample yields approximately 4,000 clones, more than 90% seen once. The sequenced sample consisted of CD4+ Tregs sorted from blood. The rearrangement links TRBV6-1 to TRBJ2-6, with D unresolved. The sequence was obtained from a child between 2 and 9 years old with CD3G deficiency. The CDR3 nucleotides read TGTGCCAGCAGTGAAGGGGGTGGTGCTGCCGCTCCTGGGGCCAACGTCCTGACTTTC. The encoded protein is CASSEGGGAAAPGANVLTF.